This record concerns one T cell receptor beta chain sequence. Other DNA sequences in the sample encode the same CDR3. The entry originates in a study of OX40 agonist ivuxolimab in advanced cancers. On the study more broadly: It was permissible to have had prior anti-PD-1, anti-PD-L1 or anti-CTLA-4 therapy, and around 40% had some.

Cycle 7 day 1, cycle 4 day 1, and baseline were the timepoints at which blood was sampled. The CDR3 is 14 amino acids. Trimming removed 5 bases at V and 2 bases at J, with 12 bases between. CDR1 SGHTA and CDR2 FQGNSA come from the germline V gene. Using immunoSEQ multiplex PCR, the repertoire was profiled, and TCRdb retains in-frame clones only, with some absent. This table has tens of thousands of clones, 85% appearing once. Sequenced material: CD4+ or CD8+ T cells sorted from blood, taken in a trial of the OX40 agonist ivuxolimab. The sequence was obtained from an adult with an advanced solid tumor such as melanoma, head and neck, liver or kidney cancer. This chain connects TRBV7-2 to TRBJ2-5, with no clear D. The CDR3 protein is CASSPPGEQETQYF. As DNA, the CDR3 is TGTGCCAGCAGCCCCCCTGGGGAACAAGAGACCCAGTACTTC.